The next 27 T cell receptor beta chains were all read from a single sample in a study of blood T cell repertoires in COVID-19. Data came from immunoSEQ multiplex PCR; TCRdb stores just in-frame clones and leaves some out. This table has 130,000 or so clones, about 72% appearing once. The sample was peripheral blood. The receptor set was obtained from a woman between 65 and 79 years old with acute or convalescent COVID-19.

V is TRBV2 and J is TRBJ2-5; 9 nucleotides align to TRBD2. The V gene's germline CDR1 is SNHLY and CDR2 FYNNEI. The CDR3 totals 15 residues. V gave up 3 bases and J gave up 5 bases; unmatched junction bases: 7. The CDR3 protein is CASSDPRGGRETQYF. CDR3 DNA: TGTGCCAGCAGTGATCCGCGGGGGGGCCGGGAGACCCAGTACTTC.

The DNA of the CDR3 is TGTGCCAGCAGCCCCGCCGGACAACAAGAGACCCAGTACTTC. This encodes CASSPAGQQETQYF. The genes are TRBV9 and TRBJ2-5, with D perhaps TRBD1 (5 bases). The CDR3 runs to 14 residues. Germline V gene lookup returns CDR1 SGDLS and CDR2 YYNGEE. The V gene lost 4 bases and the J gene lost 2 bases, with 12 bases spanning the gap.

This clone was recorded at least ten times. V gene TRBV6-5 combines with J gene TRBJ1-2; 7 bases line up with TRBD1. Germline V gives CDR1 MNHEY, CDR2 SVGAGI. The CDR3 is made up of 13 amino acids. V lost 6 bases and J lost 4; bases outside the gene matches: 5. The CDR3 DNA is TGTGCCAGCAGCCCCGCAGGGGGCTATGGCTACACCTTC. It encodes CASSPAGGYGYTF.

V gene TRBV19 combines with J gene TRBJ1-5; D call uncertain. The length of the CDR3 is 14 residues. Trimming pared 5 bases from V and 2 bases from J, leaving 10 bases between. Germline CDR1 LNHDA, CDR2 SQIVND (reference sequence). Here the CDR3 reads CASSPQRGNQPQHF. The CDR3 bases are TGTGCCAGTAGTCCACAGAGGGGCAATCAGCCCCAGCATTTT.

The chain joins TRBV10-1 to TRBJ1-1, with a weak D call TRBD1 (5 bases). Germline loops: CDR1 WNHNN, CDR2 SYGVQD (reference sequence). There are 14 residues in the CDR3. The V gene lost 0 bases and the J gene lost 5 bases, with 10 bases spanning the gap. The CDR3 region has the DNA TGCGCCAGCAGTGAGTCAAACCCAGGGACTGAAGCTTTCTTT. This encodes CASSESNPGTEAFF.

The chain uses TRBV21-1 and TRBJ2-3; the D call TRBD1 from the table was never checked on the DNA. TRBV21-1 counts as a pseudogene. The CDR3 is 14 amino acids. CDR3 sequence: CASTLQGPTDTQYF. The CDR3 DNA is TGTGCCAGCACTCTACAGGGGCCGACGGATACGCAGTATTTT.

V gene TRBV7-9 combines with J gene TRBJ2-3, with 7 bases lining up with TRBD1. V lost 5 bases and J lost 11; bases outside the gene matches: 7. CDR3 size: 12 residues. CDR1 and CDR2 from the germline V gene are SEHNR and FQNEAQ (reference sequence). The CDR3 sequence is CASSLQGIGQYF. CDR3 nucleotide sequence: TGTGCCAGCAGCCTACAGGGGATTGGGCAGTATTTT.

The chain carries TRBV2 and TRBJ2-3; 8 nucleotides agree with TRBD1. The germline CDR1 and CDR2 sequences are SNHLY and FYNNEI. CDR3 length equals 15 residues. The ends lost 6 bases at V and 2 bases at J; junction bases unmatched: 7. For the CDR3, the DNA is TGTGCCAGCAGCGGACAGGGAGCCCTCACAGATACGCAGTATTTT. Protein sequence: CASSGQGALTDTQYF.

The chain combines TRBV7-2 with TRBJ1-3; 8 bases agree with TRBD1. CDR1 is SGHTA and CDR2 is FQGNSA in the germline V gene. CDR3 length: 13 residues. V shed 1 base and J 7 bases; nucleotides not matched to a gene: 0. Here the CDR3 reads CASSLDRGNTIYF. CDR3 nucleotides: TGTGCCAGCAGCTTAGACAGGGGGAACACCATATATTTT.

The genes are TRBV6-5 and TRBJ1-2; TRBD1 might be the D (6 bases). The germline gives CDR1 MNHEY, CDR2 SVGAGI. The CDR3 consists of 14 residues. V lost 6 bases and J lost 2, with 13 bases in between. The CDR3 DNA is TGTGCCAGCAGACTGGACAGATCGAACTATGGCTACACCTTC. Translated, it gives CASRLDRSNYGYTF.

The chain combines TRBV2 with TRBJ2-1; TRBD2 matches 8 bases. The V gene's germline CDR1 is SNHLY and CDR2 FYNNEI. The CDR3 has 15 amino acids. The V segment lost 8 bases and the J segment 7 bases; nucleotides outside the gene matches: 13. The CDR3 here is CASVKLGLATNEQFF. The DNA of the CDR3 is TGTGCCAGCGTAAAATTAGGACTAGCTACTAATGAGCAGTTCTTC.

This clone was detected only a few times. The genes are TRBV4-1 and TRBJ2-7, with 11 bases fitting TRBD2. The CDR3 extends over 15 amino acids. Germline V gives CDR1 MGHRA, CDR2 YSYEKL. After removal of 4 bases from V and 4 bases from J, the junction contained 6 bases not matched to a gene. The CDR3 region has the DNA TGCGCCAGCAGCCCGACGACTAGCGGGGAATACGAGCAGTACTTC. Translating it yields CASSPTTSGEYEQYF.

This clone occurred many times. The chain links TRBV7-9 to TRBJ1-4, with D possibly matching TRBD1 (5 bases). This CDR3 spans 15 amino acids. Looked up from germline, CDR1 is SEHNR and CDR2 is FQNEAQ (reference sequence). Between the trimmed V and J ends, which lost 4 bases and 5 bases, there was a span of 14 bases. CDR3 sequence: CASSSIRDSNEKLFF. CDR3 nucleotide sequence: TGTGCCAGCAGCTCGATCCGGGACTCAAATGAAAAACTGTTTTTT.

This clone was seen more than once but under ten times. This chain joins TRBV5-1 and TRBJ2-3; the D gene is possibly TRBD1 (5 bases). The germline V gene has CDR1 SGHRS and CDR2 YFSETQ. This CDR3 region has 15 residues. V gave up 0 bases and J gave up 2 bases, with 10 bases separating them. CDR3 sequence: CASSLVGGHTDTQYF. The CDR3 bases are TGCGCCAGCAGCTTGGTAGGCGGACACACAGATACGCAGTATTTT.

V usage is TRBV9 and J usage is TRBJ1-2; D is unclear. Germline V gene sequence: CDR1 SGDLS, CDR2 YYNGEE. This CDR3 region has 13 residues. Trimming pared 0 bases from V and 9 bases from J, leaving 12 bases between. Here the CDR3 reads CASSVDGRGRYTF. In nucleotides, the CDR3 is TGTGCCAGCAGCGTAGACGGGAGAGGGCGCTACACCTTC.

This CDR3 is CASTYSRGGAGADTQYF. The CDR3, as DNA: TGTGCCAGCACCTACAGCCGAGGGGGCGCTGGGGCAGATACGCAGTATTTT. This chain links TRBV5-8 with TRBJ2-3; 7 nucleotides agree with TRBD1. Trimming took 6 bases from V and 4 from J; bases not matched to a gene: 17. The CDR3 is 17 residues long. The germline CDR1 and CDR2 sequences are SGHTS and YDEGEE.

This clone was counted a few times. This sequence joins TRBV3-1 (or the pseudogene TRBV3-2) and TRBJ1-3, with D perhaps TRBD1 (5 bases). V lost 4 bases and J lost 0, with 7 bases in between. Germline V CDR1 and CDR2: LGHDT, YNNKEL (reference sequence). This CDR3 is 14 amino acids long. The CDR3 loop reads CASSLRDSGNTIYF. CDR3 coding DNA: TGTGCCAGCAGCCTCAGGGACTCTGGAAACACCATATATTTT.

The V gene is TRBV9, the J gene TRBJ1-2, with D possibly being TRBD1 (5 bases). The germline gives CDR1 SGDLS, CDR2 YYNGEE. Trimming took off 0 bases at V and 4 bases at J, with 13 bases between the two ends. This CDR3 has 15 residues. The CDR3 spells CASSVAGGGTYGYTF. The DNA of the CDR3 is TGTGCCAGCAGCGTAGCTGGGGGAGGGACCTATGGCTACACCTTC.

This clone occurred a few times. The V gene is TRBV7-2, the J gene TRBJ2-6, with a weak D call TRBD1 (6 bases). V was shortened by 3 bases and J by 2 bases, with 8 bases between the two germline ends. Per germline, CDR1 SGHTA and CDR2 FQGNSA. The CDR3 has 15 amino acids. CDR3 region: CASSFRTAGANVLTF. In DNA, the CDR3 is TGTGCCAGCAGCTTTAGGACAGCTGGGGCCAACGTCCTGACTTTC.

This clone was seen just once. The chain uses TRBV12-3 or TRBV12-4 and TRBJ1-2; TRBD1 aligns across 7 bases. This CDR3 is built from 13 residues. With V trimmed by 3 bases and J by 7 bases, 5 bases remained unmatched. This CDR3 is CASSFGTAVGYTF. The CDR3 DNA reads TGTGCCAGCAGTTTCGGGACAGCGGTTGGCTACACCTTC.

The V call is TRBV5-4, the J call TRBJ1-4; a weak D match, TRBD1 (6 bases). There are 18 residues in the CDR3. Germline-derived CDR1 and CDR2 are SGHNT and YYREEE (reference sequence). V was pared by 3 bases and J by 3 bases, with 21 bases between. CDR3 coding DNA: TGTGCCAGCAGCTCAGAAGGGACTACAGGGCCATCTAATGAAAAACTGTTTTTT. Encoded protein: CASSSEGTTGPSNEKLFF. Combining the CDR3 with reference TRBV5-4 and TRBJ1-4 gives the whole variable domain ETGVTQSPTHLIKTRGQQVTLRCSSQSGHNTVSWYQQALGQGPQFIFQYYREEENGRGNFPPRFSGLQFPNYSSELNVNALELDDSALYLCASSSEGTTGPSNEKLFFGSGTQLSVL.

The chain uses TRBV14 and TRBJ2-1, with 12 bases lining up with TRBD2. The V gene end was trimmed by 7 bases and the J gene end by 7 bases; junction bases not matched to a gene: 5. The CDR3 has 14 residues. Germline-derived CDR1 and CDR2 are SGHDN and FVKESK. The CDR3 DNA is TGTGCCAGCAAACAGCTAGCGGGAGGGAATGAGCAGTTCTTC. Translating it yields CASKQLAGGNEQFF.

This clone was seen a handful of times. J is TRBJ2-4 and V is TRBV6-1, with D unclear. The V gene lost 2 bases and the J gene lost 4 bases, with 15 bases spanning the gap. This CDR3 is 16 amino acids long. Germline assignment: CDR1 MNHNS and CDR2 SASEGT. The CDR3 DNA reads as TGTGCCAGCAGTGAATGGGTGGGCCGCTCAAAAAACATTCAGTACTTC. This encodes CASSEWVGRSKNIQYF.

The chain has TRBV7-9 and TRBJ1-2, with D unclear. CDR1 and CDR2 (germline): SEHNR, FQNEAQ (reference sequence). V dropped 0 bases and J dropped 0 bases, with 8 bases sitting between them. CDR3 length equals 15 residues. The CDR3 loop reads CASSLALQTNYGYTF. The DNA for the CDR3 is TGTGCCAGCAGCTTAGCTTTACAGACTAACTATGGCTACACCTTC. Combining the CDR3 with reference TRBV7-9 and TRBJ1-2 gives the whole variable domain DTGVSQNPRHKITKRGQNVTFRCDPISEHNRLYWYRQTLGQGPEFLTYFQNEAQLEKSRLLSDRFSAERPKGSFSTLEIQRTEQGDSAMYLCASSLALQTNYGYTFGSGTRLTVV.

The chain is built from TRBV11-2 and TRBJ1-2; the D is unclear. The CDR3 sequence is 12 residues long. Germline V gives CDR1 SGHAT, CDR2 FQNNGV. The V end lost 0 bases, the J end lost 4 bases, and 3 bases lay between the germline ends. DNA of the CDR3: TGTGCCAGCAGCTTAGACTCCTATGGCTACACCTTC. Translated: CASSLDSYGYTF.

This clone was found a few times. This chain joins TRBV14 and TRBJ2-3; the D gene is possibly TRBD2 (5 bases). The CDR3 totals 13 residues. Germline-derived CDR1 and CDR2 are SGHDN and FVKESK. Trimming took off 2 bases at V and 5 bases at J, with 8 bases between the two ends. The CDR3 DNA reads TGTGCCAGCAGCCAATCGGGAATAGATACGCAGTATTTT. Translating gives CASSQSGIDTQYF. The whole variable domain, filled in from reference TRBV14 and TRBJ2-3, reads EAGVTQFPSHSVIEKGQTVTLRCDPISGHDNLYWYRRVMGKEIKFLLHFVKESKQDESGMPNNRFLAERTGGTYSTLKVQPAELEDSGVYFCASSQSGIDTQYFGPGTRLTVL.

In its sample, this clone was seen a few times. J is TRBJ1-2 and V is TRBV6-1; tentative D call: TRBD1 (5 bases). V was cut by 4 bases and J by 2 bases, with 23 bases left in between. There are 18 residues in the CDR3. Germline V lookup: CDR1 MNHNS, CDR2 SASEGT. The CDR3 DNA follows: TGTGCCAGCAGTGCCCGGGGAGGAGGGGTAAAGGGCAACTATGGCTACACCTTC. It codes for CASSARGGGVKGNYGYTF.